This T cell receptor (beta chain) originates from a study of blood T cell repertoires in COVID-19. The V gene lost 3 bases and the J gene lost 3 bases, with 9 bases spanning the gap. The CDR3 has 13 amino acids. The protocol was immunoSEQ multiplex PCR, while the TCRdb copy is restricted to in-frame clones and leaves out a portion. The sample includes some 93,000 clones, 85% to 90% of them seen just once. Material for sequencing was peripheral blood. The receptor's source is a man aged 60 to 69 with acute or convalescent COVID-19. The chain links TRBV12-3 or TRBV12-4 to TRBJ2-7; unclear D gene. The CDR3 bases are TGTGCCAGCAGTTTGTGGCCGCTCTACGAGCAGTACTTC. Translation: CASSLWPLYEQYF.